This is a list of T cell receptor beta chains from one sample in a study of graft-versus-host responses after intestinal transplantation. These receptors have no identified antigens. Assay: immunoSEQ multiplex PCR; the TCRdb copy retains only in-frame clones and omits some. The repertoire holds about 93,000 clones, roughly four fifths seen once, with about 0.8% in the top ten. The specimen comprised unstimulated CD4+ T cells sorted from spleen or lymph node cells, sampled before intestinal transplant. The receptors derive from a human donor who received an intestinal transplant. CDR3s include the opening cysteine and the closing phenylalanine or tryptophan. D genes are given only for firm matches. Some rows have no size entry. The others give once, few or many, or a class for an expanded clone.

clone_size,v_call,j_call,d_call,cdr3_nt,cdr3_aa
NA,TRBV19,TRBJ1-1,NA,TGTGCCAGTAGTAGGACCTCGGGGAGTGAAGCTTTCTTT,CASSRTSGSEAFF
NA,TRBV28,TRBJ1-2,NA,TGTGCCACCGGAGCAGCTGGCTACACCTTC,CATGAAGYTF
NA,TRBV14,TRBJ2-1,TRBD1,TGTGCCAGCAGCCAAGAGACCGGGACAGGGCCTGGGAATGAGCAGTTCTTC,CASSQETGTGPGNEQFF
NA,TRBV9,TRBJ2-3,NA,TGTGCCAGCAGCCGTGGGGGACTGGGGGTAGATACGCAGTATTTT,CASSRGGLGVDTQYF
NA,TRBV5-1,TRBJ1-1,NA,TGCGCCAGCAGGCTCGGTACCATGAACACTGAAGCTTTCTTT,CASRLGTMNTEAFF
once,TRBV6-5,TRBJ2-3,NA,TGTGCCACCAAAGGGGGGGGACGAGATACGCAGTATTTT,CATKGGGRDTQYF
NA,TRBV19,TRBJ2-6,NA,TGTGCCAGTAGTGTACAGGGTACCACTGGGGCCAACGTCCTGACTTTC,CASSVQGTTGANVLTF
NA,TRBV5-1,TRBJ1-3,NA,TGCGCCAGCAGCGTCCAGGGGCTTGGAAACACCATATATTTT,CASSVQGLGNTIYF
few,TRBV5-1,TRBJ2-1,TRBD2,TGCGCCAGTAGGACTAGCGGGGGCTACAATGAGCAGTTCTTC,CASRTSGGYNEQFF
NA,TRBV29-1,TRBJ1-4,TRBD1,TGCAGCGCCTTGAGGGGGCTTGGTGAAAAACTGTTTTTT,CSALRGLGEKLFF
NA,TRBV10-3,TRBJ1-3,NA,TGTGCCATCAGTGACCCCGTCAGGGCTGGAAACACCATATATTTT,CAISDPVRAGNTIYF
once,TRBV19,TRBJ2-2,TRBD2,TGTGCCAGTAAGAGCGGGAAGAACACCGGGGAGCTGTTTTTT,CASKSGKNTGELFF
NA,TRBV6-5,TRBJ2-6,NA,TGTGCCAGCAGTCGCCCAGGGTCTGGGGCCAACGTCCTGACTTTC,CASSRPGSGANVLTF
NA,TRBV27,TRBJ2-7,TRBD1,TGTGCCAGCAGTTTACAAACAGGGGCCTCCTACGAGCAGTACTTC,CASSLQTGASYEQYF
NA,TRBV18,TRBJ1-5,NA,TGTGCCAGCTCACCAGACAAGAATCAGCCCCAGCATTTT,CASSPDKNQPQHF
NA,TRBV5-1,TRBJ1-1,NA,TGCGCCAGCAGCTTGACAGGGAACTCGAACACTGAAGCTTTCTTT,CASSLTGNSNTEAFF
NA,TRBV7-2,TRBJ2-1,NA,TGTGCCAGCAGCTTTTCCAGGGTTAATGAGCAGTTCTTC,CASSFSRVNEQFF
NA,TRBV29-1,TRBJ2-5,NA,TGCAGCGTGCAACGTGGGGCATGGGAGACCCAGTACTTC,CSVQRGAWETQYF
NA,TRBV30,TRBJ1-2,NA,TGTGCCTGGACAACAAACTATGGCTACACCTTC,CAWTTNYGYTF
NA,TRBV2,TRBJ2-1,NA,TGTGCCAGCTCGGGGGATTTCAATGAGCAGTTCTTC,CASSGDFNEQFF
NA,TRBV10-3,TRBJ2-1,NA,TGTGCCATCAGTAAGACAGAAGCAGAGCAGTTCTTC,CAISKTEAEQFF
once,TRBV10-3,TRBJ2-3,TRBD2,TGTGCCATCAGTGAACCCGGACTAGCGGGGGGATCAGATACGCAGTATTTT,CAISEPGLAGGSDTQYF
NA,TRBV6-5,TRBJ2-7,NA,TGTGCCAGCAGTTACTCGACCTCTAGCTACGAGCAGTACTTC,CASSYSTSSYEQYF
once,TRBV28,TRBJ1-2,NA,TGTGCCAGCAGTTCCCCCAGTGGCAGGGATGGGTATGGCTACACCTTC,CASSSPSGRDGYGYTF
NA,TRBV2,TRBJ2-7,NA,TGTGCCAGCAGTGGAACTAGTCCGACCTACGAGCAGTACTTC,CASSGTSPTYEQYF
NA,TRBV20-1,TRBJ2-1,NA,TGCAGTGCCCTACTAATAAATGAGCAGTTCTTC,CSALLINEQFF
NA,TRBV19,TRBJ2-6,NA,TGTGCCACCCGCCTGGGCACTGGCTCTGGGGCCAACGTCCTGACTTTC,CATRLGTGSGANVLTF
NA,TRBV7-7,TRBJ2-5,NA,TGTGCCAGCAGCTCGCACGGGGGTCAAGAGACCCAGTACTTC,CASSSHGGQETQYF
NA,TRBV28,TRBJ2-2,TRBD1,TGTGCCAGCAGTCCCGGGACAGTGGGGACCGGGGAGCTGTTTTTT,CASSPGTVGTGELFF
once,TRBV18,TRBJ2-2,TRBD1,TGTGCCAGCTCAACAACAGGGGATATCACCGGGGAGCTGTTTTTT,CASSTTGDITGELFF
NA,TRBV6-5,TRBJ2-3,NA,TGTGCCAGCAGGCCCGGACTTGGTCCAGATACGCAGTATTTT,CASRPGLGPDTQYF
NA,TRBV20-1,TRBJ2-5,NA,TGCAGTGCTAGACCACAAGAGACCCAGTACTTC,CSARPQETQYF
few,TRBV7-9,TRBJ2-7,TRBD1,TGTGCCAGCAGCTTTACAGGGGTGACCTACGAGCAGTACTTC,CASSFTGVTYEQYF
NA,TRBV29-1,TRBJ2-7,NA,TGCAGCGTTGAGTCCCCAGGGCCCGGGTACGAGCAGTACTTC,CSVESPGPGYEQYF
NA,TRBV4-1,TRBJ2-2,TRBD2,TGCGCCAGCAGCCAGCAACTAGCGGTTAACACCGGGGAGCTGTTTTTT,CASSQQLAVNTGELFF
once,TRBV5-4,TRBJ1-6,TRBD1,TGTGCCAGCTTAAACAGGGACAGGGGGCGTAATTCACCCCTCCACTTT,CASLNRDRGRNSPLHF
NA,TRBV2,TRBJ1-5,TRBD1,TGTGCCAGCAGTAGGGGGCTAGGCAATCAGCCCCAGCATTTT,CASSRGLGNQPQHF
NA,TRBV5-4,TRBJ1-1,TRBD1,TGTGCCAGCAGCTTGCGGGACAGGGGAACTGAAGCTTTCTTT,CASSLRDRGTEAFF
NA,TRBV7-3,TRBJ2-1,NA,TGTGCCAGCAGCTCCGGACTACCCTTCTCCTACAATGAGCAGTTCTTC,CASSSGLPFSYNEQFF
NA,TRBV7-9,TRBJ2-2,NA,TGTGCCAGCAGCTTAATAGTTCCCGGGGAGCTGTTTTTT,CASSLIVPGELFF
NA,TRBV19,TRBJ2-5,NA,TGTGCCAGTCCTTACCGAGGGGAGACCCAGTACTTC,CASPYRGETQYF
NA,TRBV7-9,TRBJ1-1,NA,TGTGCCAGCAGCCTGAGAGTGGGAGGGACAAGCACTGAAGCTTTCTTT,CASSLRVGGTSTEAFF
NA,TRBV10-1,TRBJ2-2,NA,TGCGCCAGCATACACACCATACTAACCGGGGAGCTGTTTTTT,CASIHTILTGELFF
NA,TRBV11-2,TRBJ2-1,TRBD2,TGTGCCAGCAGCCTACTAGCGGGGGGTGAATACAATGAGCAGTTCTTC,CASSLLAGGEYNEQFF
NA,TRBV7-8,TRBJ2-7,TRBD2,TGTGCCAGCAGCTCTCGCCGAACTAGCGGGAGGATCTACGAGCAGTACTTC,CASSSRRTSGRIYEQYF
NA,TRBV2,TRBJ2-1,TRBD1,TGTGCCAGCGCCCAACAGGGGGCGACGTACAATGAGCAGTTCTTC,CASAQQGATYNEQFF
NA,TRBV19,TRBJ2-2,TRBD2,TGTGCCAGTAGCAGAGCAGGGAGGGGGAACACCGGGGAGCTGTTTTTT,CASSRAGRGNTGELFF